The 17 T cell receptor beta chains in this list originate from one sample, sequenced in a study of sequential checkpoint blockade in melanoma. Regarding treatment: randomized to nivolumab then ipilimumab (arm A) or the reverse (arm B). Data came from immunoSEQ multiplex PCR; TCRdb stores just in-frame clones and leaves some out. The data contain under 25,000 clones, around 80% of them singletons. Sequenced here: CD8+ T cells sorted from blood (inferred from file names), sampled from a patient given nivolumab and ipilimumab in sequence. The source of these receptors is a human donor with melanoma.

This chain uses TRBV7-9 with TRBJ2-1; 8 positions match TRBD2. Unmatched junction bases numbered 6, after V lost 3 bases and J lost 5 bases. This CDR3 region has 15 residues. Per germline, CDR1 SEHNR and CDR2 FQNEAQ (reference sequence). CDR3 DNA: TGTGCCAGCAGCTTCGAACTAGCGGCGCACAATGAGCAGTTCTTC. Its translation: CASSFELAAHNEQFF.

The chain couples TRBV27 to TRBJ2-5, with a tentative D call TRBD2 (7 bases). The germline V gene has CDR1 MNHEY and CDR2 SMNVEV (reference sequence). The CDR3 sequence is 15 residues long. Deletions cut 6 bases from V and 3 bases from J, with 17 bases between. The DNA of the CDR3 is TGTGCCAGCAGGGGGGGGGCTTTGGGGGAAGAGACCCAGTACTTC. As protein: CASRGGALGEETQYF.

The CDR3: CASSPWPQETQYF. The DNA of the CDR3 is TGCGCCAGCAGCCCCTGGCCTCAAGAGACCCAGTACTTC. The chain carries TRBV5-1 and TRBJ2-5; D call uncertain. V lost 4 bases and J lost 2, with 9 bases in between. Germline CDR1 is SGHRS and CDR2 is YFSETQ. This CDR3 contains 13 residues.

The CDR3 reads CASSRGSSGANVLTF. The CDR3 DNA reads TGTGCCAGCAGTAGAGGGAGCTCTGGGGCCAACGTCCTGACTTTC. The gene calls are TRBV6-5 and TRBJ2-6; maybe TRBD2 (5 bases). The CDR3 is 15 amino acids. V was cut by 5 bases and J by 0 bases, with 8 bases left in between. Germline V gives CDR1 MNHEY, CDR2 SVGAGI.

A few counts support this clone. V usage is TRBV10-2 and J usage is TRBJ2-7, with 10 bases fitting TRBD1. From germline, CDR1 is WSHSY and CDR2 SAAADI. This CDR3 region has 14 residues. V dropped 4 bases and J dropped 4; count of bases not matched to a gene: 4. The CDR3 nucleotides read TGCGCCAGCAGTGTGGACAGGGGGTTGTACGAGCAGTACTTC. As protein: CASSVDRGLYEQYF.

The chain joins TRBV6-1 to TRBJ1-2, with D possibly being TRBD1 (6 bases). CDR3 length equals 13 residues. Germline CDR1 reads MNHNS; CDR2 reads SASEGT. The germline V and J ends were trimmed by 2 bases and 8 bases, with 12 bases remaining between them. DNA of the CDR3: TGTGCCAGCAGTGAACAACAGGGAAACGGCTACACCTTC. It translates to CASSEQQGNGYTF.

V gene TRBV4-2 combines with J gene TRBJ1-4; no clear D gene. V was clipped by 2 bases and J by 0 bases, with 10 bases between them. The germline gives CDR1 LGHNA, CDR2 YNFKEQ. The CDR3 totals 16 residues. The CDR3 here is CASSQNSLPTNEKLFF. The CDR3 nucleotides read TGTGCCAGCAGCCAAAATAGCCTACCAACTAATGAAAAACTGTTTTTT.

CDR3 loop: CASSARSGKLGLDEQYF. In nucleotides, the CDR3 is TGTGCCAGCAGCGCGCGGTCAGGGAAACTGGGACTGGACGAGCAGTACTTC. The chain links TRBV7-9 to TRBJ2-5; D might be TRBD2 (6 bases). The J call may be in error: the DNA end matches TRBJ2-7 better. The length of the CDR3 is 17 residues. Per the germline V gene, CDR1 is SEHNR and CDR2 is FQNEAQ (reference sequence).

This chain links TRBV9 with TRBJ2-5; D uncertain. Per the germline V gene, CDR1 is SGDLS and CDR2 is YYNGEE. Trimming removed 0 bases from V and 6 bases from J, with 9 bases in between. There are 13 residues in the CDR3. This chain's CDR3 is CASSVVGRKTQYF. The CDR3 nucleotides are TGTGCCAGCAGCGTAGTTGGGCGAAAGACCCAGTACTTC.

This clone was observed once. The chain couples TRBV2 to TRBJ1-2; 7 bases match TRBD1. Germline-derived CDR1 and CDR2 are SNHLY and FYNNEI. Trimming removed 5 bases from V and 6 bases from J; junction bases left unmatched: 6. CDR3 length: 13 residues. The CDR3 sequence: CASSKDREHGYTF. CDR3 nucleotides: TGTGCCAGCAGTAAAGACAGGGAACATGGCTACACCTTC.

This clone was observed a few times. This chain uses TRBV29-1 with TRBJ2-5; 8 bases agree with TRBD2. V shed 6 bases, J shed 9 bases, and the junction held 18 bases outside the gene matches. Per the germline V gene, CDR1 is SQVTM and CDR2 is ANQGSEA. This CDR3 contains 15 residues. For the CDR3, the DNA is TGCAGCGTACTTAGCGGGGCAGCCGGGATAAGGCCCCAGTACTTC. Encoded protein: CSVLSGAAGIRPQYF.

This clone was picked up a small number of times. The V call is TRBV6-5, the J call TRBJ2-3; 8 nucleotides match TRBD2. The CDR3 runs 15 residues. Trimming removed 2 bases from V and 1 base from J; junction bases left unmatched: 2. CDR1 and CDR2 from the germline V gene are MNHEY and SVGAGI. The CDR3 sequence: CASSYETSGTDTQYF. The CDR3 DNA follows: TGTGCCAGCAGTTACGAGACTAGCGGCACAGATACGCAGTATTTT.

The chain joins TRBV11-2 to TRBJ2-7, with D perhaps matching TRBD1 (8 bases). With 3 bases removed from V and 2 bases from J, the gap between germline ends came to 11 bases. The CDR3 loop spans 14 amino acids. Germline assignment: CDR1 SGHAT and CDR2 FQNNGV. CDR3 DNA sequence: TGTGCCAGCAGCTTCACAGGGGGGGCCTACGAGCAGTACTTC. The encoded protein is CASSFTGGAYEQYF.

The chain combines TRBV7-8 with TRBJ2-1, with TRBD1 matching over 10 bases. This CDR3 comprises 15 residues. Trimming took 1 base from V and 6 from J; bases not matched to a gene: 3. CDR1 and CDR2 from the germline V gene are SGHVS and FQNEAQ. The CDR3 sequence is CASSLVDRGTNEQFF. CDR3 sequence (DNA): TGTGCCAGCAGCTTAGTGGACAGGGGGACCAATGAGCAGTTCTTC.

J is TRBJ2-7 and V is TRBV5-6, with 8 bases fitting TRBD2. CDR1 and CDR2 from the germline V gene are SGHDT and YYEEEE. V shed 2 bases and J 2 bases; nucleotides not matched to a gene: 6. CDR3 length equals 15 residues. The CDR3 bases are TGTGCCAGCAGCTTCGGCCGGGGACTAGCCTACGAGCAGTACTTC. It encodes CASSFGRGLAYEQYF.

This chain joins TRBV18 and TRBJ2-3; 9 nucleotides match TRBD2. The CDR3 is made up of 18 amino acids. CDR1 and CDR2 (germline): KGHSH, LQKENI. V lost 0 bases, J lost 4 bases, and 11 bases stayed unmatched. CDR3 sequence: CASSPPSHSGRVADTQYF. For the CDR3, the DNA is TGTGCCAGCTCACCACCGTCCCATAGCGGGAGAGTGGCAGATACGCAGTATTTT.

This chain links TRBV19 with TRBJ1-5; tentatively, D is TRBD1 (5 bases). Per germline, CDR1 LNHDA and CDR2 SQIVND (reference sequence). This CDR3 contains 12 residues. V lost 6 bases, J lost 6 bases, and 9 bases lay in between. The CDR3 is CASRDILQPQHF. CDR3 in DNA: TGTGCCAGTAGGGACATACTTCAGCCCCAGCATTTT.